Listed below are T cell receptor beta chains from one sample, sequenced in a study of blood T cells in healthy people across ages. TCRdb reprocessed the 5' RACE reads with MiXCR, giving one entry per CDR3 protein. Counted here are 1.8 million or so distinct CDR3 sequences, 35% to 50% occurring once; the ten biggest clones make up more than 20%. Input material: blood. The origin of the receptors is a human donor in good health. CDR3s leave out the opening cysteine and the closing phenylalanine or tryptophan. A D gene is named only where the DNA matches it firmly. Clone size is given for some rows only: seen once, a few or many times, or a class if the clone is expanded.

CDR3 protein	clone size	D gene	V gene	J gene
ASSVGTTSYGYT	.	.	TRBV9	TRBJ1-2
ASSRGTLVGTQY	.	.	TRBV2	TRBJ2-3
ASTMGREHRTEAF	.	.	TRBV2	TRBJ1-1
GATDQGGVEAYNEQF	.	.	TRBV20-1	TRBJ2-1
ASGWDSFSTDTQY	.	TRBD1	TRBV7-2	TRBJ2-3
ASSHRVGSSYEQY	few	.	TRBV12-3/TRBV12-4	TRBJ2-7
AINYGLARSQY	.	TRBD2	TRBV7-9	TRBJ2-7
ASSPTLLQGARDEQF	once	TRBD1	TRBV5-6	TRBJ2-1
TSSLRGDSSSGANVLT	.	.	TRBV7-3	TRBJ2-6
ASSLEDRGYGYT	.	TRBD1	TRBV5-1	TRBJ1-2
ASSLVPRGEWSSGANVLT	.	.	TRBV12-3/TRBV12-4	TRBJ2-6
SARVIAGTHNEQF	.	TRBD2	TRBV20-1	TRBJ2-1
ASSQATRGRYTEAF	once	.	TRBV3-1	TRBJ1-1
ASSGAGNTEAF	.	.	TRBV2	TRBJ1-1
ASSLKGEGNQPQH	.	.	TRBV12-3/TRBV12-4	TRBJ1-5
ASSSAQGGWETQY	.	TRBD1	TRBV7-2	TRBJ2-5
ASRLNLGGINTYEQY	few	TRBD2	TRBV6-1	TRBJ2-7
ASSQDMTVSYEQY	many	.	TRBV4-3	TRBJ2-7
ASSSGQVISPLH	.	TRBD1	TRBV28	TRBJ1-6
ASKSGGRETQY	.	TRBD2	TRBV12-3/TRBV12-4	.
ASSLRGLSNSPLH	few	TRBD1	TRBV7-2	TRBJ1-6
ASSLNAGGGETQY	.	TRBD2	TRBV7-3	TRBJ2-5
ASSLWTGEDTGELF	.	TRBD1	TRBV5-1	TRBJ2-2
ATSRGGQGDYYGYT	.	TRBD1	TRBV15	TRBJ1-2
ASSPLWGQETQY	.	.	TRBV11-2	.
ASARTGGTYGYT	few	TRBD1	TRBV2	TRBJ1-2
ASSLQTGYEQY	many	.	TRBV7-9	TRBJ2-7
SVAYRGGSPLH	.	TRBD1	TRBV29-1	TRBJ1-6
ASSVRQGYEQY	few	TRBD1	TRBV6-1	TRBJ2-7
ASSYLTQPQH	few	.	TRBV6-2/TRBV6-3	TRBJ1-5
ASSYSPAAGDNEQF	.	TRBD2	TRBV6-5	TRBJ2-1
ASSLGWTSGEYEQF	.	TRBD2	TRBV5-1	TRBJ2-1
ASSLLAQPYEQY	.	.	TRBV27	TRBJ2-7
SARALQVNTEAF	.	.	TRBV20-1	TRBJ1-1